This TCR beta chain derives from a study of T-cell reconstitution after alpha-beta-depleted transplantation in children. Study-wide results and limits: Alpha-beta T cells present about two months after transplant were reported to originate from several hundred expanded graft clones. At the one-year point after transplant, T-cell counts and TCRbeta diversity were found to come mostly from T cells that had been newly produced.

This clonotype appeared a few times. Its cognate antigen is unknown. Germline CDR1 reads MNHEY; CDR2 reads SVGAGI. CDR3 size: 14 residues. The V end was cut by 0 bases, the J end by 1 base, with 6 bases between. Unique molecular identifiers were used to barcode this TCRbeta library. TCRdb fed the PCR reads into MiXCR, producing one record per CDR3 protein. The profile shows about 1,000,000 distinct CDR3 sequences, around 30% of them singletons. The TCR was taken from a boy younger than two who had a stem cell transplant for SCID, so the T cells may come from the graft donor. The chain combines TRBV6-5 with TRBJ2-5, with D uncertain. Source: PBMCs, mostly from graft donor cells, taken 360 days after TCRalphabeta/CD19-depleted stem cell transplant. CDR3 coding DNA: TGTGCCAGCAGTTACTCGGCTAGCCAAGAGACCCAGTACTTC. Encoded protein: CASSYSASQETQYF.